The 19 T cell receptor beta chains below come from one sample, sequenced in a study of shared clonotypes between healthy human individuals. TCRdb's copy holds only in-frame clones and misses some; the assay was immunoSEQ multiplex PCR. The repertoire holds about 2.5 million clones, with 80% to 95% as singletons. The specimen was naive CD4+ T cells from PBMCs. Subset reported: CD45RA+ positively selected. The receptors originated from a man between 18 and 35 years old in good health. Some clones in this sample may be carry-over from other donors' samples.

In this sample, this clone turned up once. The chain carries TRBV5-1 and TRBJ2-5; 8 positions match TRBD1. V lost 0 bases and J lost 4; bases outside the gene matches: 5. This CDR3 comprises 15 residues. Germline-derived CDR1 and CDR2 are SGHRS and YFSETQ. The CDR3, as DNA: TGCGCCAGCAGCTTGGTTCCCGACAGGGGAGAGACCCAGTACTTC. Its protein product is CASSLVPDRGETQYF.

The CDR3 sequence: CASSLEFKGRPDRAFF. The DNA for the CDR3 is TGTGCCAGCAGCTTAGAGTTTAAGGGACGCCCGGACCGAGCTTTCTTT. The J gene is TRBJ1-1, the V gene TRBV13, with D possibly matching TRBD1 (5 bases). CDR1 PRHDT and CDR2 FYEKMQ come from the germline V gene (reference sequence). V lost 1 base, J lost 10 bases, and 22 bases lay in between. The CDR3 is 16 amino acids.

The chain carries TRBV6-6 and TRBJ2-7, with D tentatively TRBD2 (6 bases). Trimming took off 8 bases at V and 0 bases at J, with 17 bases between the two ends. The CDR3 consists of 15 residues. CDR1 is MNHNY and CDR2 is SVGAGI in the germline V gene (reference sequence). CDR3 bases: TGTGCCAGCTCTTGGGGGGAAAAAGGCTCCTACGAGCAGTACTTC. The encoded protein is CASSWGEKGSYEQYF.

V gene TRBV7-6 combines with J gene TRBJ1-2; 8 positions agree with TRBD1. Per germline, CDR1 SGHVS and CDR2 FNYEAQ. Unmatched junction bases numbered 2, after V lost 5 bases and J lost 3 bases. The CDR3 has 13 amino acids. Written as DNA, the CDR3 is TGTGCCAGCAGCGACAGGGGTTACTATGGCTACACCTTC. This gives the protein CASSDRGYYGYTF.

The chain employs TRBV28 and TRBJ1-1; D unresolved. The CDR3 has 11 residues. Germline V gene sequence: CDR1 MDHEN, CDR2 SYDVKM. The V end was cut by 2 bases, the J end by 7 bases, with 5 bases between. The CDR3 region has the DNA TGTGCCAGCAGTTTAACCCGTGAAGCTTTCTTT. It is translated as CASSLTREAFF.

The V call is TRBV10-3, the J call TRBJ2-3; D is possibly TRBD1 (5 bases). Germline V gene data show CDR1 as ENHRY and CDR2 as SYGVKD. Trimming left V 7 bases short and J 1 base short, with 9 bases between. This CDR3 region has 13 residues. CDR3 region: CAINQGRTDTQYF. DNA of the CDR3: TGTGCCATCAATCAGGGCCGCACAGATACGCAGTATTTT.

This chain links TRBV28 with TRBJ2-4; TRBD2 is a possible D gene (6 bases). V was pared by 5 bases and J by 0 bases, with 14 bases between. The CDR3 extends over 16 amino acids. CDR1 and CDR2 from the germline V gene are MDHEN and SYDVKM. This CDR3 is CASSLLGTLAKNIQYF. The CDR3 DNA sequence: TGTGCCAGCAGTCTTCTGGGGACTCTAGCCAAAAACATTCAGTACTTC.

V is TRBV7-2 and J is TRBJ2-3; no firm D call. The CDR3 has 13 amino acids. Germline assignment: CDR1 SGHTA and CDR2 FQGNSA. Trimming took 5 bases from V and 2 from J, leaving 8 bases between them. The DNA for the CDR3 is TGTGCCAGCAGCAACCGGGCCACAGATACGCAGTATTTT. As protein: CASSNRATDTQYF.

This sequence joins TRBV4-3 and TRBJ2-3, with D possibly TRBD2 on 5 matching bases. This CDR3 has 18 residues. With 4 bases removed from V and 1 base from J, the gap between germline ends came to 21 bases. Germline CDR1 reads LGHNA; CDR2 reads YSLEER. The CDR3 region is CASSPRRSEGWGTDTQYF. For the CDR3, the DNA is TGCGCCAGCAGCCCAAGACGGTCCGAGGGATGGGGCACAGATACGCAGTATTTT.

V and J are TRBV5-8 and TRBJ2-7; D remains ambiguous. This CDR3 is built from 13 residues. Germline assignment: CDR1 SGHTS and CDR2 YDEGEE. V lost 5 bases to trimming and J lost 4 bases, with 13 bases between them. The CDR3 DNA reads as TGTGCCAGCAGTTGGACGGAAATGTACGAGCAGTACTTC. This sequence encodes CASSWTEMYEQYF. Full variable domain (outside the CDR3, taken from reference TRBV5-8 and TRBJ2-7): EAGVTQSPTHLIKTRGQQATLRCSPISGHTSVYWYQQALGLGLQFLLWYDEGEERNRGNFPPRFSGRQFPNYSSELNVNALELEDSALYLCASSWTEMYEQYFGPGTRLTVT.

In its sample, this clone was seen once. The chain recombines TRBV28 with TRBJ1-5; 8 bases are a match to TRBD1. Germline V lookup: CDR1 MDHEN, CDR2 SYDVKM. The J segment lost 6 bases and the V segment lost 6 bases, leaving 10 bases of the junction unmatched. The CDR3 contains 15 residues. The CDR3 nucleotides are TGTGCCAGCAGACCTCAGGGGGCGCGGGGTCAGCCCCAGCATTTT. Its translation is CASRPQGARGQPQHF. Variable domain in full (rest from reference TRBV28 and TRBJ1-5): DVKVTQSSRYLVKRTGEKVFLECVQDMDHENMFWYRQDPGLGLRLIYFSYDVKMKEKGDIPEGYSVSREKKERFSLILESASTNQTSMYLCASRPQGARGQPQHFGDGTRLSIL.

The chain uses TRBV6-5 and TRBJ2-7, with 8 nucleotides matching TRBD2. Germline lookup yields CDR1 MNHEY and CDR2 SVGAGI. The CDR3 has 12 amino acids. Germline trimming cut 8 bases from V and 2 bases from J; bases unmatched to any gene: 2. CDR3 sequence reads: CASGSGTYEQYF. CDR3 DNA: TGTGCCAGCGGTAGCGGGACCTACGAGCAGTACTTC.

The gene calls are TRBV6-5 and TRBJ2-5; 10 nucleotides align to TRBD2. The CDR3 length is 15 residues. The trim removed 6 bases at V and 5 bases at J, leaving 9 bases unmatched. Per germline, CDR1 MNHEY and CDR2 SVGAGI. CDR3 nucleotide sequence: TGTGCCAGCAGCACTCTAGCGGGAGCACGGGAGACCCAGTACTTC. Translation gives CASSTLAGARETQYF.

This chain links TRBV6-1 with TRBJ2-2; 7 bases align to TRBD1. The CDR3 consists of 14 residues. V was pared by 6 bases and J by 4 bases, with 5 bases of the junction left unmatched. Germline V gene data show CDR1 as MNHNS and CDR2 as SASEGT. In nucleotides, the CDR3 is TGTGCCAGCAGGAATGACAGGGCCACCGGGGAGCTGTTTTTT. Residues: CASRNDRATGELFF.

This chain connects TRBV6-4 to TRBJ2-2; 8 bases align to TRBD1. The length of the CDR3 is 14 residues. Germline V CDR1 and CDR2: MRHNA, SNTAGT. V dropped 6 bases and J dropped 5; count of bases not matched to a gene: 5. The CDR3 coding sequence is TGTGCCAGCAGCCCCAGGGGGCTTACCGGGGAGCTGTTTTTT. This translates into CASSPRGLTGELFF.

The chain couples TRBV7-2 to TRBJ2-7; 7 bases are a match to TRBD2. This CDR3 region has 15 residues. V lost 1 base to trimming and J lost 2 bases; unmatched junction nucleotides: 5. CDR1 is SGHTA, CDR2 FQGNSA, per germline. The CDR3 sequence: CASSLESLAAYEQYF. The CDR3, as DNA: TGTGCCAGCAGCTTAGAGTCCCTAGCGGCCTACGAGCAGTACTTC.

The chain links TRBV19 to TRBJ2-7; D is undetermined. This CDR3 has 13 residues. The V end lost 5 bases, the J end lost 1 base, and 9 bases lay between the germline ends. In germline, CDR1 is LNHDA, CDR2 SQIVND (reference sequence). CDR3 region: CASSLADSYEQYF. CDR3 DNA sequence: TGTGCCAGTAGTCTGGCGGATTCCTACGAGCAGTACTTC.

The CDR3 region has the DNA TGTGCCACCTCTCCGGGACCTGAGGATGAGCAGTTCTTC. Translated: CATSPGPEDEQFF. The V gene is TRBV10-3, the J gene TRBJ2-1, with D perhaps being TRBD1 or TRBD2 (5 bases each). Between the trimmed V and J ends, which lost 10 bases and 8 bases, there was a span of 18 bases. Germline assignment: CDR1 ENHRY and CDR2 SYGVKD. This CDR3 has 13 residues.

J is TRBJ2-7 and V is TRBV14; D gene unclear. V was pared by 2 bases and J by 7 bases, with 15 bases between. CDR1 SGHDN and CDR2 FVKESK come from the germline V gene. CDR3 length: 14 amino acids. CDR3 sequence: CASSQLDRTWEQYF. For the CDR3, the DNA is TGTGCCAGCAGCCAACTGGACCGCACTTGGGAGCAGTACTTC.